This passage covers 23 T cell receptor beta chains from one sample sequenced in a study of OX40 agonist ivuxolimab in advanced cancers. Data came from immunoSEQ multiplex PCR; TCRdb stores just in-frame clones and leaves some out. The repertoire holds roughly 44,000 clones, with 86% as singletons. This sample comprised CD4+ or CD8+ T cells sorted from blood, obtained in a trial of the OX40 agonist ivuxolimab. The source is an adult with an advanced solid tumor such as melanoma, head and neck, liver or kidney cancer.

The gene calls are TRBV5-4 and TRBJ2-7; D call uncertain. CDR3 length: 17 amino acids. V lost 3 bases and J 3 bases, leaving 22 bases between the germline ends. Germline V gene data show CDR1 as SGHNT and CDR2 as YYREEE (reference sequence). The CDR3 bases are TGTGCCAGCAGCTCCAAAAGACCGGATTCGGTCGGCTACGAGCAGTACTTC. As protein: CASSSKRPDSVGYEQYF. The full variable domain, completed using reference TRBV5-4 and TRBJ2-7, is ETGVTQSPTHLIKTRGQQVTLRCSSQSGHNTVSWYQQALGQGPQFIFQYYREEENGRGNFPPRFSGLQFPNYSSELNVNALELDDSALYLCASSSKRPDSVGYEQYFGPGTRLTVT.

V is TRBV19 and J is TRBJ2-1, with 7 nucleotides matching TRBD1. CDR1 and CDR2 from the germline V gene are LNHDA and SQIVND (reference sequence). This CDR3 has 15 amino acids. The trim removed 3 bases at V and 2 bases at J, leaving 4 bases unmatched. Here the CDR3 reads CASSMWDRTYNEQFF. DNA for the CDR3: TGTGCCAGTAGTATGTGGGACAGAACCTACAATGAGCAGTTCTTC. Complete variable domain (other parts from reference TRBV19 and TRBJ2-1): DGGITQSPKYLFRKEGQNVTLSCEQNLNHDAMYWYRQDPGQGLRLIYYSQIVNDFQKGDIAEGYSVSREKKESFPLTVTSAQKNPTAFYLCASSMWDRTYNEQFFGPGTRLTVL.

The rearrangement links TRBV19 to TRBJ2-5; 9 nucleotides match TRBD1. The CDR3 is made up of 15 amino acids. Germline-derived CDR1 and CDR2 are LNHDA and SQIVND (reference sequence). V lost 5 bases and J lost 5; bases outside the gene matches: 9. In nucleotides, the CDR3 is TGTGCCAGTAGTCCACACAGGGGGCGGACGGAGACCCAGTACTTC. This encodes CASSPHRGRTETQYF. Together with reference TRBV19 and TRBJ2-5, the CDR3 gives the full variable domain: DGGITQSPKYLFRKEGQNVTLSCEQNLNHDAMYWYRQDPGQGLRLIYYSQIVNDFQKGDIAEGYSVSREKKESFPLTVTSAQKNPTAFYLCASSPHRGRTETQYFGPGTRLLVL.

This clone came up once. The chain couples TRBV7-3 to TRBJ2-1, with 10 positions matching TRBD1. CDR3 length equals 15 residues. The ends lost 5 bases at V and 6 bases at J; junction bases unmatched: 7. CDR1 SGHTA and CDR2 FQGTGA come from the germline V gene. The CDR3 reads CASSLGTGVFNEQFF. In DNA, the CDR3 is TGTGCCAGCAGCCTCGGGACAGGGGTATTCAATGAGCAGTTCTTC.

The V gene is TRBV5-4, the J gene TRBJ2-3; TRBD2 aligns across 10 bases. CDR1 is SGHNT and CDR2 is YYREEE in the germline V gene (reference sequence). Trimming cost V 3 bases and J 2 bases; bases outside gene matches: 9. The CDR3 totals 17 residues. CDR3 loop: CASSSVDSGGTTDTQYF. The CDR3 nucleotides read TGTGCCAGCAGCTCAGTCGATAGCGGGGGGACCACAGATACGCAGTATTTT.

This clone was counted once. The chain employs TRBV7-8 and TRBJ2-7; 7 bases fit TRBD1. The V gene's germline CDR1 is SGHVS and CDR2 FQNEAQ. The CDR3 loop spans 15 amino acids. Unmatched junction bases numbered 3, after V lost 1 base and J lost 0 bases. Written as DNA, the CDR3 is TGTGCCAGCAGCTTAGGAAAGGGGGCCTCCTACGAGCAGTACTTC. This sequence encodes CASSLGKGASYEQYF.

The chain combines TRBV15 with TRBJ1-2; 8 bases are a match to TRBD1. V dropped 1 base and J dropped 7; count of bases not matched to a gene: 5. From germline, CDR1 is LNHNV and CDR2 YYDKDF (reference sequence). This CDR3 spans 14 amino acids. The CDR3 region is CATSRVETGAGYTF. CDR3 nucleotide sequence: TGTGCCACCAGCAGAGTGGAGACAGGGGCTGGCTACACCTTC.

The chain links TRBV9 to TRBJ2-1; 14 positions match TRBD2. The germline gives CDR1 SGDLS, CDR2 YYNGEE. V trimming: 3 bases; J trimming: 9 bases; junction bases outside the gene matches: 5. CDR3 size: 15 residues. CDR3 in amino acids: CASSGTSGGNLEQFF. CDR3 nucleotide sequence: TGTGCCAGCAGCGGGACTAGCGGGGGGAATCTTGAGCAGTTCTTC.

This clone showed up just once. The rearrangement joins TRBV5-8 to TRBJ2-1; D unresolved. Trimming took off 0 bases at V and 6 bases at J, with 7 bases between the two ends. CDR3 length: 13 residues. The germline V gene encodes CDR1 SGHTS and CDR2 YDEGEE. CDR3 amino acids: CASSLGVSNEQFF. DNA of the CDR3: TGTGCCAGCAGCTTGGGGGTAAGCAATGAGCAGTTCTTC.

A note on this clone: One end of the junction fails to match germline, which may point to a read error. The rearrangement links TRBV7-7 to TRBJ2-1; D tentatively fits TRBD1 or TRBD2 (6 bases each). The CDR3 totals 15 residues. Per germline, CDR1 SSHAT and CDR2 FNYEAQ (reference sequence). CDR3 residues: CASSLYRGPYNEQFF. The CDR3, as DNA: TGTGCTAGCAGCTTATACCGGGGGCCGTACAATGAGCAGTTCTTC.

This clone was counted once. The rearrangement links TRBV5-6 to TRBJ1-5; 8 bases line up with TRBD1. Germline-derived CDR1 and CDR2 are SGHDT and YYEEEE. V shed 4 bases and J 0 bases; nucleotides not matched to a gene: 3. This CDR3 is 15 amino acids long. The CDR3 region has the DNA TGTGCCAGCAGCCCAGGGACAGGTAGCAATCAGCCCCAGCATTTT. Encoded protein: CASSPGTGSNQPQHF.

This chain uses TRBV19 with TRBJ1-1; D is ambiguous. V was trimmed by 4 bases and J by 1 base, leaving 10 bases between them. Germline-derived CDR1 and CDR2 are LNHDA and SQIVND (reference sequence). This CDR3 comprises 14 residues. CDR3 residues: CASSSGDRNTEAFF. CDR3 bases: TGTGCCAGTAGTAGTGGAGATAGGAACACTGAAGCTTTCTTT. The full variable domain, with the rest looked up from reference TRBV19 and TRBJ1-1, is DGGITQSPKYLFRKEGQNVTLSCEQNLNHDAMYWYRQDPGQGLRLIYYSQIVNDFQKGDIAEGYSVSREKKESFPLTVTSAQKNPTAFYLCASSSGDRNTEAFFGQGTRLTVV.

This clone appeared a single time. J is TRBJ2-7 and V is TRBV7-9; possibly TRBD2 for D (6 bases). Looked up from germline, CDR1 is SEHNR and CDR2 is FQNEAQ (reference sequence). Deletions cut 4 bases from V and 3 bases from J, with 22 bases between. CDR3 size: 17 residues. CDR3 coding DNA: TGTGCCAGCAGCTCGGAGGCCCCCCGGACTACCCTCTACGAGCAGTACTTC. Translation gives CASSSEAPRTTLYEQYF.

The chain has TRBV13 and TRBJ2-1; D uncertain. Per the germline V gene, CDR1 is PRHDT and CDR2 is FYEKMQ (reference sequence). V shed 2 bases and J shed 2 bases, with 4 bases lying between them. There are 13 residues in the CDR3. CDR3 coding DNA: TGTGCCAGCAGCTTACGGGCCTACAATGAGCAGTTCTTC. Amino acid sequence: CASSLRAYNEQFF.

This clone was observed a few times. The genes are TRBV5-1 and TRBJ1-2, with 8 bases that match TRBD1. This CDR3 region has 16 residues. From germline, CDR1 is SGHRS and CDR2 YFSETQ. After removal of 0 bases from V and 2 bases from J, the junction contained 6 bases not matched to a gene. This CDR3 reads CASSLEGTGTNYGYTF. CDR3 coding DNA: TGCGCCAGCAGCTTGGAGGGGACAGGTACCAACTATGGCTACACCTTC.

This clone was seen once. The chain employs TRBV4-3 and TRBJ2-7; 10 bases map to TRBD2. Germline V gene lookup returns CDR1 LGHNA and CDR2 YSLEER. The CDR3 consists of 15 residues. V dropped 3 bases and J dropped 3; count of bases not matched to a gene: 5. The chain's CDR3 is CASSHLAGEGYEQYF. As DNA, the CDR3 is TGCGCCAGCAGCCACCTAGCGGGGGAGGGCTACGAGCAGTACTTC.

The V gene is TRBV2, the J gene TRBJ2-7, with D perhaps TRBD1 or TRBD2 (5 bases each). This CDR3 is 18 amino acids long. Trimming cost V 3 bases and J 3 bases, with 24 bases left between them. The germline V gene encodes CDR1 SNHLY and CDR2 FYNNEI. DNA of the CDR3: TGTGCCAGCAGTGAGGGCAGGGAGTCCTACATCGACTTCTACGAGCAGTACTTC. Encoded protein: CASSEGRESYIDFYEQYF. The complete variable domain, with remaining parts taken from reference TRBV2 and TRBJ2-7, reads EPEVTQTPSHQVTQMGQEVILRCVPISNHLYFYWYRQILGQKVEFLVSFYNNEISEKSEIFDDQFSVERPDGSNFTLKIRSTKLEDSAMYFCASSEGRESYIDFYEQYFGPGTRLTVT.

The CDR3 nucleotides are TGTGCCAGCAGCGCCGGAGTGGGACAGATCTACGAGCAGTACTTC. Translating it yields CASSAGVGQIYEQYF. This chain joins TRBV9 and TRBJ2-5, with 7 bases aligning to TRBD1. The J call could be wrong; TRBJ2-7 is a better fit for the DNA end. This CDR3 comprises 15 residues. From germline, CDR1 is SGDLS and CDR2 YYNGEE.

This chain joins TRBV28 and TRBJ1-1; TRBD1 is a possible D gene (5 bases). Trimming left V 3 bases short and J 0 bases short, with 8 bases between. The germline V gene has CDR1 MDHEN and CDR2 SYDVKM. CDR3 length equals 14 residues. The CDR3: CASSFQGMNTEAFF. In DNA form, the CDR3 reads TGTGCCAGCAGTTTTCAGGGAATGAACACTGAAGCTTTCTTT.

About this clone itself: This sample also contains other DNA sequences that code for the same CDR3. The rearrangement links TRBV7-7 to TRBJ1-1; D is undetermined. This CDR3 spans 13 amino acids. V lost 1 base, J lost 4 bases, and 7 bases lay in between. The germline V gene has CDR1 SSHAT and CDR2 FNYEAQ (reference sequence). CDR3 bases: TGTGCCAGCAGCTTAGGGCTGGGCACTGAAGCTTTCTTT. Translation: CASSLGLGTEAFF.

This clone appeared a few times. The gene calls are TRBV19 and TRBJ1-5, with D possibly being TRBD1 (5 bases). V gave up 6 bases and J gave up 5 bases, with 8 bases separating them. CDR1 is LNHDA, CDR2 SQIVND, per germline (reference sequence). The CDR3 extends over 12 amino acids. The CDR3 sequence: CASRWGHQPQHF. The CDR3 DNA sequence: TGTGCCAGTAGGTGGGGCCATCAGCCCCAGCATTTT.

J is TRBJ1-4 and V is TRBV6-4, with 7 positions matching TRBD1. CDR1 MRHNA and CDR2 SNTAGT come from the germline V gene. The length of the CDR3 is 17 residues. The junction had 15 bases not matched to a gene; V was cut back by 3 bases and J by 8 bases. CDR3 sequence (DNA): TGTGCCAGCAGTGATACGGCAAGACAGGGATGGGGGGAAAAACTGTTTTTT. Its protein product is CASSDTARQGWGEKLFF.

The chain combines TRBV2 with TRBJ1-5; D not resolved. V shed 8 bases and J shed 5 bases, with 7 bases lying between them. Germline-derived CDR1 and CDR2 are SNHLY and FYNNEI. The CDR3 is made up of 11 amino acids. The DNA for the CDR3 is TGTGCCAGCGGCGGGGATCAGCCCCAGCATTTT. Translation gives CASGGDQPQHF. Combining the CDR3 with reference TRBV2 and TRBJ1-5 gives the whole variable domain EPEVTQTPSHQVTQMGQEVILRCVPISNHLYFYWYRQILGQKVEFLVSFYNNEISEKSEIFDDQFSVERPDGSNFTLKIRSTKLEDSAMYFCASGGDQPQHFGDGTRLSIL.